The 20 T cell receptor beta chains below all came from one sample that was sequenced in a study of OX40 agonist ivuxolimab in advanced cancers. Method: immunoSEQ multiplex PCR; TCRdb's copy keeps in-frame clones and lacks some. Counted here are tens of thousands of clones, more than 70% occurring once; the ten biggest clones make up 0.55% to 0.85%. Sequencing used CD4+ or CD8+ T cells sorted from blood, obtained in a trial of the OX40 agonist ivuxolimab. Receptors originate from an adult with an advanced solid tumor such as melanoma, head and neck, liver or kidney cancer.

The genes are TRBV25-1 and TRBJ1-1; weak D call: TRBD1 (6 bases). CDR3 length: 13 residues. Germline-derived CDR1 and CDR2 are MGHDK and SYGVNS. Deletions cut 7 bases from V and 7 bases from J, with 16 bases between. This chain's CDR3 is CASNAPSDSEAFF. Here the CDR3 DNA reads TGTGCCAGCAACGCACCATCGGACAGTGAAGCTTTCTTT.

The CDR3 DNA reads as TGCGCCAGCAGCTCACAGGGGGACTCCTACGAGCAGTACTTC. Amino acids: CASSSQGDSYEQYF. This rearrangement joins TRBV5-1 to TRBJ2-7, with 8 positions matching TRBD1. This CDR3 spans 14 amino acids. The germline V gene encodes CDR1 SGHRS and CDR2 YFSETQ. The V gene end was trimmed by 3 bases and the J gene end by 0 bases; junction bases not matched to a gene: 2.

This clone was counted once. This rearrangement joins TRBV7-2 to TRBJ1-2; D possibly corresponds to TRBD1 (6 bases). The CDR3 consists of 14 residues. Germline assignment: CDR1 SGHTA and CDR2 FQGNSA. Trimming removed 5 bases at V and 1 base at J, with 11 bases between. The CDR3 spells CASSPARGNYGYTF. The CDR3 DNA reads as TGTGCCAGCAGCCCCGCCAGGGGTAACTATGGCTACACCTTC.

The rearrangement joins TRBV14 to TRBJ1-6; D call uncertain. The CDR3 is 14 residues long. V shed 3 bases and J shed 8 bases, with 11 bases lying between them. Germline CDR1 and CDR2: SGHDN and FVKESK. The CDR3 sequence is CASSQGRVYSPLHF. Here the CDR3 DNA reads TGTGCCAGCAGCCAGGGAAGGGTTTATTCACCCCTCCACTTT.

Worth noting for this clone: Additional DNA sequences in this sample encode the identical CDR3. The J gene is TRBJ1-3, the V gene TRBV9; D ambiguous. The CDR3 runs 14 residues. The ends were cut back, 1 base at V and 3 bases at J, with 8 bases in the middle. The germline CDR1 and CDR2 sequences are SGDLS and YYNGEE. CDR3 in DNA: TGTGCCAGCAGCGTAAGGGCAAATGGAAACACCATATATTTT. This codes for CASSVRANGNTIYF.

The chain couples TRBV6-5 to TRBJ1-5; no clear D. The CDR3 totals 15 residues. Germline assignment: CDR1 MNHEY and CDR2 SVGAGI. V was pared by 0 bases and J by 1 base, with 7 bases between. CDR3 coding DNA: TGTGCCAGCAGTTACTCAGGGTCCAGCAATCAGCCCCAGCATTTT. Amino acids: CASSYSGSSNQPQHF.

This chain uses TRBV29-1 with TRBJ2-5; TRBD2 agrees at 8 bases. The CDR3 has 12 amino acids. After removal of 7 bases from V and 4 bases from J, the junction contained 5 bases not matched to a gene. The germline V gene has CDR1 SQVTM and CDR2 ANQGSEA. The CDR3 DNA reads as TGCAGCGGCACCGGGGGGGCAGAGACCCAGTACTTC. It is translated as CSGTGGAETQYF.

The chain joins TRBV6-1 to TRBJ1-5, with D unclear. The V gene lost 2 bases and the J gene lost 3 bases, with 8 bases spanning the gap. CDR1 is MNHNS, CDR2 SASEGT, per germline. The CDR3 is 14 amino acids. CDR3 sequence: CASSELGNNQPQHF. The CDR3 coding sequence is TGTGCCAGCAGTGAATTGGGGAACAATCAGCCCCAGCATTTT.

This clone has just one count. The gene calls are TRBV6-6 and TRBJ1-1; TRBD1 is a possible D gene (6 bases). Germline lookup yields CDR1 MNHNY and CDR2 SVGAGI (reference sequence). The CDR3 extends over 14 amino acids. Trimming took off 4 bases at V and 11 bases at J, with 20 bases between the two ends. CDR3 bases: TGTGCCAGCAGTTCGCCTGGGGAATGGAGGGGGGCTTTCTTT. It specifies CASSSPGEWRGAFF.

The genes are TRBV6-5 and TRBJ1-1; D uncertain. The CDR3 has 15 residues. The V gene lost 2 bases and the J gene lost 3 bases, with 13 bases spanning the gap. Germline CDR1 is MNHEY and CDR2 is SVGAGI. The CDR3 DNA reads TGTGCCAGCAGTTACCTGACACCTCGGGACACTGAAGCTTTCTTT. Encoded protein: CASSYLTPRDTEAFF.

The genes are TRBV10-3 and TRBJ2-1; D uncertain. The CDR3 has 13 residues. V lost 7 bases and J 0 bases, leaving 7 bases between the germline ends. The germline V gene encodes CDR1 ENHRY and CDR2 SYGVKD. This CDR3 is CAITAGSYNEQFF. CDR3 bases: TGTGCCATCACGGCAGGCTCCTACAATGAGCAGTTCTTC.

The table lists this clone with a count of one. The rearrangement joins TRBV7-9 to TRBJ1-2; tentatively, D is TRBD1 (6 bases). In germline, CDR1 is SEHNR, CDR2 FQNEAQ (reference sequence). The CDR3 is 12 residues long. Trimming removed 5 bases at V and 6 bases at J, with 10 bases between. In nucleotides, the CDR3 is TGTGCCAGCAGCCCACAGGGAGATGGCTACACCTTC. Encoded protein: CASSPQGDGYTF. Complete variable domain (other parts from reference TRBV7-9 and TRBJ1-2): DTGVSQNPRHKITKRGQNVTFRCDPISEHNRLYWYRQTLGQGPEFLTYFQNEAQLEKSRLLSDRFSAERPKGSFSTLEIQRTEQGDSAMYLCASSPQGDGYTFGSGTRLTVV.

The chain uses TRBV6-6 and TRBJ2-6; D perhaps matches TRBD1 (8 bases). The CDR3 sequence is 16 residues long. V lost 10 bases to trimming and J lost 0 bases, with 16 bases between them. Germline assignment: CDR1 MNHNY and CDR2 SVGAGI (reference sequence). CDR3 sequence reads: CATNRGGHSGANVLTF. The CDR3 DNA is TGTGCCACCAACAGGGGGGGGCACTCTGGGGCCAACGTCCTGACTTTC.

This clone was picked up one time. The rearrangement uses TRBV7-2 and TRBJ1-2, with 7 bases that match TRBD1. The CDR3 consists of 14 residues. V lost 5 bases and J lost 6; bases outside the gene matches: 9. Per the germline V gene, CDR1 is SGHTA and CDR2 is FQGNSA. CDR3 region: CASSPVRGRDGYTF. DNA of the CDR3: TGTGCCAGCAGCCCCGTTAGGGGGCGCGATGGCTACACCTTC.

The gene calls are TRBV28 and TRBJ1-5; 8 positions match TRBD1. The trim removed 3 bases at V and 4 bases at J, leaving 5 bases unmatched. From germline, CDR1 is MDHEN and CDR2 SYDVKM. This CDR3 has 15 amino acids. CDR3 bases: TGTGCCAGCAGTTTGGGACAGGCCTTAAATCAGCCCCAGCATTTT. This gives the protein CASSLGQALNQPQHF.

The V and J genes are TRBV7-2 and TRBJ1-2; D gene unclear. V lost 5 bases, J lost 2 bases, and 9 bases lay in between. This CDR3 is built from 13 residues. Looked up from germline, CDR1 is SGHTA and CDR2 is FQGNSA. The CDR3 nucleotides are TGTGCCAGCAGCCAATCGGGCAACTATGGCTACACCTTC. Its protein is CASSQSGNYGYTF.

The chain's CDR3 is CASSVGDGGYTF. CDR3 nucleotides: TGTGCCAGCAGCGTAGGGGACGGAGGCTACACCTTC. This chain uses TRBV9 with TRBJ1-2, with D perhaps TRBD1 (5 bases). CDR1 and CDR2 from the germline V gene are SGDLS and YYNGEE. V lost 0 bases and J lost 8, with 8 bases in between. This CDR3 has 12 residues.

V and J are TRBV6-1 and TRBJ2-5; 9 positions agree with TRBD1. V shed 4 bases and J 5 bases; nucleotides not matched to a gene: 8. The CDR3 is 15 amino acids. CDR1 is MNHNS, CDR2 SASEGT, per germline. Here the CDR3 reads CASSGNTGGRETQYF. The CDR3 nucleotides read TGTGCCAGCAGTGGAAATACAGGGGGCAGGGAGACCCAGTACTTC.

This chain links TRBV12-5 with TRBJ2-5; tentatively, D is TRBD1 or TRBD2 (5 bases each). With the DNA end fitting TRBJ2-7 better, the J assignment may be wrong. Germline V CDR1 and CDR2: LGHNT, FRNRAP. The CDR3 has 13 amino acids. The CDR3 region is CASGLGGFYEQYF. CDR3 nucleotide sequence: TGTGCTAGTGGTTTGGGGGGGTTCTACGAGCAGTACTTC.

A few counts support this clone. The chain uses TRBV4-3 and TRBJ1-2; TRBD1 matches 8 bases. With V trimmed by 5 bases and J by 0 bases, 5 bases remained unmatched. CDR3 size: 15 residues. Germline CDR1 reads LGHNA; CDR2 reads YSLEER. CDR3 region: CASSWIQGANYGYTF. As DNA, the CDR3 is TGCGCCAGCAGCTGGATACAGGGGGCTAACTATGGCTACACCTTC.